This entry lists 19 T cell receptor beta chains sequenced from one sample in a study of cytomegalovirus exposure and HLA in healthy donors. With 60 Vbeta and 13 Jbeta primers, the PCR was carried out. TCRdb's table, derived via immunoSEQ multiplex PCR, lists solely in-frame clones and lacks some. The table records around 160,000 clones, roughly 70% of them present only once. Material for sequencing was PBMCs. Source of these receptors: a woman aged 40 to 50 in good health and CMV-seropositive.

The chain uses TRBV7-2 and TRBJ2-1; D unresolved. The germline CDR1 and CDR2 sequences are SGHTA and FQGNSA. CDR3 length equals 12 residues. V gave up 5 bases and J gave up 10 bases, with 12 bases separating them. The CDR3 coding sequence is TGTGCCAGCAGCCCGCGGCGCGGCGAGCAGTTCTTC. Amino acids: CASSPRRGEQFF.

This chain joins TRBV11-3 and TRBJ2-1; D may be TRBD1 (5 bases). The V end lost 1 base, the J end lost 7 bases, and 8 bases lay between the germline ends. From germline, CDR1 is SGHNT and CDR2 YENEEA. The CDR3 totals 13 residues. The CDR3 DNA follows: TGTGCCAGCAGCTTAGGGGGCAGGAATGAGCAGTTCTTC. It yields the protein CASSLGGRNEQFF.

V gene TRBV28 combines with J gene TRBJ2-7; tentative D call: TRBD2 (6 bases). The CDR3 covers 15 residues. Germline CDR1 is MDHEN and CDR2 is SYDVKM. V was cut by 2 bases and J by 0 bases, with 11 bases left in between. The DNA for the CDR3 is TGTGCCAGCAGTTTAGGAGGGGAGTCCTCCTACGAGCAGTACTTC. The encoded protein is CASSLGGESSYEQYF.

The chain recombines TRBV14 with TRBJ1-3; 9 bases agree with TRBD1. Germline trimming cut 3 bases from V and 3 bases from J; bases unmatched to any gene: 6. Germline V CDR1 and CDR2: SGHDN, FVKESK. The CDR3 is made up of 16 amino acids. Written as DNA, the CDR3 is TGTGCCAGCAGCCAGAGGGACAGGGTACTTGGAAACACCATATATTTT. This gives the protein CASSQRDRVLGNTIYF.

In the case of this clone: The junction shows a germline mismatch at one end, possibly a read error. Other DNA sequences in the sample encode the same CDR3. The chain combines TRBV7-6 with TRBJ2-7; maybe TRBD2 (6 bases). Germline CDR1 and CDR2: SGHVS and FNYEAQ. The CDR3 runs to 14 residues. CDR3 protein: CASSLSETSYEQYF. CDR3 bases: TGTGCCAGTAGCTTATCCGAGACTAGCTACGAGCAGTACTTC.

The chain couples TRBV7-8 to TRBJ1-3; D ambiguous. This CDR3 is 16 amino acids long. Per germline, CDR1 SGHVS and CDR2 FQNEAQ. Trimming pared 4 bases from V and 0 bases from J, leaving 13 bases between. CDR3: CASSSITLVSGNTIYF. In DNA, the CDR3 is TGTGCCAGCAGCTCCATCACACTAGTCTCTGGAAACACCATATATTTT.

The chain recombines TRBV2 with TRBJ2-5; TRBD2 aligns across 10 bases. Germline loops: CDR1 SNHLY, CDR2 FYNNEI. This CDR3 has 15 amino acids. V dropped 3 bases and J dropped 4; count of bases not matched to a gene: 5. As DNA, the CDR3 is TGTGCCAGCAGTGACCGAGCGGGAGGGGGAGAGACCCAGTACTTC. This sequence encodes CASSDRAGGGETQYF.

This chain joins TRBV7-9 and TRBJ2-5, with 7 nucleotides matching TRBD1. Germline assignment: CDR1 SEHNR and CDR2 FQNEAQ (reference sequence). V shed 6 bases and J 3 bases; nucleotides not matched to a gene: 13. This CDR3 is 16 amino acids long. The CDR3 here is CASSPTNRGFEETQYF. The CDR3 DNA is TGTGCCAGCAGTCCGACAAACAGGGGATTCGAAGAGACCCAGTACTTC.

CDR3 nucleotides: TGTGCCAGCAGCTCCCCAGGGGACGCTTCACAAGAGACCCAGTACTTC. Translating gives CASSSPGDASQETQYF. The chain carries TRBV7-2 and TRBJ2-5; possibly TRBD1 for D (6 bases). The germline V gene has CDR1 SGHTA and CDR2 FQGNSA. V was cut by 4 bases and J by 2 bases, with 17 bases left in between. This CDR3 comprises 16 residues.

This clone has more than one count but fewer than ten. The genes are TRBV7-3 and TRBJ2-3; 11 nucleotides align to TRBD2. V lost 5 bases, J lost 1 base, and 2 bases stayed unmatched. Germline CDR1 and CDR2: SGHTA and FQGTGA. This CDR3 has 15 residues. CDR3 region: CASSLGLAGTDTQYF. CDR3 coding DNA: TGTGCCAGCAGCCTGGGACTAGCGGGCACAGATACGCAGTATTTT.

The gene calls are TRBV4-1 and TRBJ2-7; TRBD2 might be the D (5 bases). The CDR3 runs 15 residues. Germline assignment: CDR1 MGHRA and CDR2 YSYEKL. V gave up 1 base and J gave up 0 bases, with 10 bases separating them. CDR3 protein: CASSQGFSVSYEQYF. The DNA of the CDR3 is TGCGCCAGCAGCCAAGGTTTTAGCGTCTCCTACGAGCAGTACTTC.

The rearrangement links TRBV4-1 to TRBJ2-7, with D unresolved. V lost 0 bases to trimming and J lost 4 bases, with 10 bases between them. This CDR3 spans 14 amino acids. Germline V CDR1 and CDR2: MGHRA, YSYEKL. The CDR3: CASSQDLNGYEQYF. For the CDR3, the DNA is TGCGCCAGCAGCCAAGATCTTAACGGGTACGAGCAGTACTTC.

The V gene is TRBV6-5, the J gene TRBJ2-7; a weak D match, TRBD2 (5 bases). Trimming took 2 bases from V and 7 from J, leaving 9 bases between them. The CDR3 has 12 amino acids. CDR1 MNHEY and CDR2 SVGAGI come from the germline V gene. The CDR3 sequence is CASSYGLGEQYF. Written as DNA, the CDR3 is TGTGCCAGCAGTTACGGACTCGGGGAGCAGTACTTC.

This chain uses TRBV19 with TRBJ2-1; 7 bases fit TRBD2. Unmatched junction bases numbered 12, after V lost 5 bases and J lost 5 bases. Germline V gene data show CDR1 as LNHDA and CDR2 as SQIVND (reference sequence). This CDR3 contains 16 residues. CDR3 nucleotides: TGTGCCAGTAGTCGGTTAGCGGGTCCGGGGGACAATGAGCAGTTCTTC. Translating gives CASSRLAGPGDNEQFF.

This chain connects TRBV5-4 to TRBJ2-5; 8 nucleotides agree with TRBD1. The V segment lost 4 bases and the J segment 1 base; nucleotides outside the gene matches: 9. In germline, CDR1 is SGHNT, CDR2 YYREEE (reference sequence). The CDR3 has 16 amino acids. CDR3 sequence: CASSNRDRPTQETQYF. The CDR3 nucleotides are TGTGCCAGCAGCAATCGGGACAGGCCTACCCAAGAGACCCAGTACTTC.

The J gene is TRBJ2-7, the V gene TRBV15, with TRBD1 matching over 8 bases. This CDR3 has 14 amino acids. The V segment lost 1 base and the J segment 4 bases; nucleotides outside the gene matches: 3. Germline CDR1 LNHNV, CDR2 YYDKDF (reference sequence). CDR3 residues: CATSRGQGWYEQYF. The CDR3 DNA follows: TGTGCCACCAGCAGAGGACAGGGGTGGTACGAGCAGTACTTC. The entire variable domain, with the rest obtained from reference TRBV15 and TRBJ2-7, is as follows: DAMVIQNPRYQVTQFGKPVTLSCSQTLNHNVMYWYQQKSSQAPKLLFHYYDKDFNNEADTPDNFQSRRPNTSFCFLDIRSPGLGDTAMYLCATSRGQGWYEQYFGPGTRLTVT.

This clone has just one count. The chain links TRBV5-1 to TRBJ2-3; 7 bases are a match to TRBD2. The CDR3 has 17 amino acids. Germline V gives CDR1 SGHRS, CDR2 YFSETQ. The V gene end was trimmed by 0 bases and the J gene end by 2 bases; junction bases not matched to a gene: 9. The CDR3 DNA follows: TGCGCCAGCAGCTTGGCCCCAGCGGGGCCCTCCACAGATACGCAGTATTTT. The encoded protein is CASSLAPAGPSTDTQYF.

The chain links TRBV7-3 to TRBJ2-7; D possibly corresponds to TRBD1 (7 bases). The V gene's germline CDR1 is SGHTA and CDR2 FQGTGA. The CDR3 runs to 12 residues. V lost 4 bases and J lost 6, with 10 bases in between. The CDR3 is CASSSGGCEQYF. The CDR3, as DNA: TGTGCCAGCAGCTCAGGGGGGTGCGAGCAGTACTTC.

The chain has TRBV7-3 and TRBJ2-1; D is ambiguous. Trimming stripped 2 bases from V and 0 bases from J, with 11 bases between. The CDR3 consists of 16 residues. Germline V gene sequence: CDR1 SGHTA, CDR2 FQGTGA. As DNA, the CDR3 is TGTGCCAGCAGCTTATTCGGAGTAGGCTCCTACAATGAGCAGTTCTTC. Encoded protein: CASSLFGVGSYNEQFF.